This T cell receptor beta chain was recovered during a study of CD8 T cells in Susac syndrome. Findings of the study overall: That the number of individuals in its TCR sequencing and HLA analysis was relatively small was acknowledged by the study.

Random hexamers were used to reverse transcribe about 0.45 to 1 ug of RNA. TCRdb ran MiXCR on the immunoSEQ multiplex PCR reads and lists one entry per CDR3 protein. The sample shows about 120,000 distinct CDR3 sequences, 94% of them seen only once. About this clonotype: The antigen is not known.

Germline values: CDR1 SGHRS, CDR2 YFSETQ. The CDR3 is 12 amino acids. Trimming pared 3 bases from V and 5 bases from J, leaving 7 bases between. Sequencing was done on a sample of CD4+ T cells from PBMCs. The chain is built from TRBV5-1 and TRBJ2-3; D is unresolved. This receptor was identified in a human donor in good health. For the CDR3, the DNA is TGCGCCAGCAGCTCCCGCGGAGATACGCAGTATTTT. Its translation: CASSSRGDTQYF.